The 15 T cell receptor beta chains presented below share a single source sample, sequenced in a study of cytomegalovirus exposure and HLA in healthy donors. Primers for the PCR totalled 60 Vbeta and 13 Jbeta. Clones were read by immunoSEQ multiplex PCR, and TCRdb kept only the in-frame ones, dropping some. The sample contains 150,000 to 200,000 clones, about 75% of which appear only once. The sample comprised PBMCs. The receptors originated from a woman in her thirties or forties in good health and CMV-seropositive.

The CDR3 reads CAIEPTGSYEQYF. The CDR3 DNA follows: TGTGCCATTGAGCCGACAGGGTCCTACGAGCAGTACTTC. The chain is built from TRBV28 and TRBJ2-5; 7 bases fit TRBD1. TRBJ2-7 explains the end of the DNA better; the J call may be wrong. CDR1 and CDR2 from the germline V gene are MDHEN and SYDVKM. The CDR3 spans 13 residues.

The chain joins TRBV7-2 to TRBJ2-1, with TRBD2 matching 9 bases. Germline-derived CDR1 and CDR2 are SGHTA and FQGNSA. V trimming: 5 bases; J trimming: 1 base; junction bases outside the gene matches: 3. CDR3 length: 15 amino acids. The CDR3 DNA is TGTGCCAGCAGCCAGACTAGCGGTTCCTACAATGAGCAGTTCTTC. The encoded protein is CASSQTSGSYNEQFF.

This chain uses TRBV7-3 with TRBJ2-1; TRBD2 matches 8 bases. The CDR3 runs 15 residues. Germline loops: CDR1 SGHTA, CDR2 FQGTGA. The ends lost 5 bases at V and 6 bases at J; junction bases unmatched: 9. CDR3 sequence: CASSLIAGHPNEQFF. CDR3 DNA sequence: TGTGCCAGCAGCCTAATAGCGGGACACCCCAATGAGCAGTTCTTC.

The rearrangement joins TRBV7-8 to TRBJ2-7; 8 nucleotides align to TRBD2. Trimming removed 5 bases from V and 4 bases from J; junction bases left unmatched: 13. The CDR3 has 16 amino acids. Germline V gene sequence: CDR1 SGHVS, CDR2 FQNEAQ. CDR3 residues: CASSGGVGGRRYEQYF. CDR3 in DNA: TGTGCCAGCAGCGGGGGTGTAGGCGGGAGGCGGTACGAGCAGTACTTC.

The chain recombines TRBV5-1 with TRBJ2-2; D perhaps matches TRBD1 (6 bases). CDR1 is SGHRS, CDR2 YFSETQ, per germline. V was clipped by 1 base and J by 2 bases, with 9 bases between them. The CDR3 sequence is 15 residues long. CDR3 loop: CASSLSGQNTGELFF. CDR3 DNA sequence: TGCGCCAGCAGCTTGTCGGGACAAAACACCGGGGAGCTGTTTTTT.

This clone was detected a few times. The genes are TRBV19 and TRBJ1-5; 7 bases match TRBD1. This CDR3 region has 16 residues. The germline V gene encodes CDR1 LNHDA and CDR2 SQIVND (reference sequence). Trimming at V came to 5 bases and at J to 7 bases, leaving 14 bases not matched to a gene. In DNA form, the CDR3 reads TGTGCCAGTAGTGTCACCGGGACAGAATTATACCAGCCCCAGCATTTT. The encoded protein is CASSVTGTELYQPQHF.

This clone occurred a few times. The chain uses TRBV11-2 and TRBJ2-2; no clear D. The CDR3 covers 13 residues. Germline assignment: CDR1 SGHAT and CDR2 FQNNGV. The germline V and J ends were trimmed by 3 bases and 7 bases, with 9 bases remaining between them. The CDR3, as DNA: TGTGCCAGCAGCTTGATAAATAGCGGGGAGCTGTTTTTT. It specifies CASSLINSGELFF.

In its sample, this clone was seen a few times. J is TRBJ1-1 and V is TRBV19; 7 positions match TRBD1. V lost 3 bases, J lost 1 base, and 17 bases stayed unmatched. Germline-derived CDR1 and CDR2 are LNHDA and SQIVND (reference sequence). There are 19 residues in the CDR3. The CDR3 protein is CASSMIGGWVTGPNTEAFF. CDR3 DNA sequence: TGTGCCAGTAGTATGATTGGGGGGTGGGTGACAGGGCCGAACACTGAAGCTTTCTTT.

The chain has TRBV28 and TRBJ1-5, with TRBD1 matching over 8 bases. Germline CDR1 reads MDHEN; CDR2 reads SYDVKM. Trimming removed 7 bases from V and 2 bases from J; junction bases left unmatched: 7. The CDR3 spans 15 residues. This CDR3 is CASIAGTGGNQPQHF. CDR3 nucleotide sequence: TGTGCCAGCATCGCCGGGACAGGCGGCAATCAGCCCCAGCATTTT.

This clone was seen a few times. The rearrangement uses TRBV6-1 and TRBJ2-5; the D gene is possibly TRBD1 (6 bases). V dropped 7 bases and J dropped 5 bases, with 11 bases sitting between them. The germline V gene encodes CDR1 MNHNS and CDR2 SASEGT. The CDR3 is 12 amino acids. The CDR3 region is CASNWGRETQYF. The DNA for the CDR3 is TGTGCCAGCAACTGGGGGCGGGAGACCCAGTACTTC.

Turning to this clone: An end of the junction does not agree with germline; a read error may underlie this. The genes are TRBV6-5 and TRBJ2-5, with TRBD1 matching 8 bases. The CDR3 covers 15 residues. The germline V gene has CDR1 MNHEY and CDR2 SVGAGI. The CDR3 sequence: CASSVAQGAVEPQYF. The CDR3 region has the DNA TGTGCCAGCAGTGTCGCCCAGGGGGCCGTAGAGCCCCAGTACTTC.

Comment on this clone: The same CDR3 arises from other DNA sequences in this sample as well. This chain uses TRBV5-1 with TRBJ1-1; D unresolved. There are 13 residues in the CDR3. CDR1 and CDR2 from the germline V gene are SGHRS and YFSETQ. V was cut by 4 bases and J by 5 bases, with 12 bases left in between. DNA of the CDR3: TGCGCCAGCAGCCCCGTGAGCTCTACTGAAGCTTTCTTT. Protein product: CASSPVSSTEAFF.

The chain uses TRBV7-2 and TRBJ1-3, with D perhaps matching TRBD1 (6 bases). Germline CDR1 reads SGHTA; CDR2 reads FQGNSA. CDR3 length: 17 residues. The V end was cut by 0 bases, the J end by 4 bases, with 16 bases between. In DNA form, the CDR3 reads TGTGCCAGCAGCTTAGCCACCCCAGGGGCAGGAGGAAACACCATATATTTT. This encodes CASSLATPGAGGNTIYF.

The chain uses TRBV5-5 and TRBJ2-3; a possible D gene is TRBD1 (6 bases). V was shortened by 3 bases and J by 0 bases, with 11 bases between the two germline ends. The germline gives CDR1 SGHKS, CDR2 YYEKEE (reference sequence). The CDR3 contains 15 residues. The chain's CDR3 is CASSSFGQSTDTQYF. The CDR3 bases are TGTGCCAGCAGCTCCTTCGGACAGAGCACAGATACGCAGTATTTT.

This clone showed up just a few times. CDR3 nucleotides: TGTGCCAGCAGCCAACTATTTGCTGGAAACACCATATATTTT. As protein: CASSQLFAGNTIYF. The chain carries TRBV5-8 and TRBJ1-3; no clear D. Germline V lookup: CDR1 SGHTS, CDR2 YDEGEE. Trimming removed 4 bases from V and 2 bases from J, with 10 bases in between. CDR3 length equals 14 residues.